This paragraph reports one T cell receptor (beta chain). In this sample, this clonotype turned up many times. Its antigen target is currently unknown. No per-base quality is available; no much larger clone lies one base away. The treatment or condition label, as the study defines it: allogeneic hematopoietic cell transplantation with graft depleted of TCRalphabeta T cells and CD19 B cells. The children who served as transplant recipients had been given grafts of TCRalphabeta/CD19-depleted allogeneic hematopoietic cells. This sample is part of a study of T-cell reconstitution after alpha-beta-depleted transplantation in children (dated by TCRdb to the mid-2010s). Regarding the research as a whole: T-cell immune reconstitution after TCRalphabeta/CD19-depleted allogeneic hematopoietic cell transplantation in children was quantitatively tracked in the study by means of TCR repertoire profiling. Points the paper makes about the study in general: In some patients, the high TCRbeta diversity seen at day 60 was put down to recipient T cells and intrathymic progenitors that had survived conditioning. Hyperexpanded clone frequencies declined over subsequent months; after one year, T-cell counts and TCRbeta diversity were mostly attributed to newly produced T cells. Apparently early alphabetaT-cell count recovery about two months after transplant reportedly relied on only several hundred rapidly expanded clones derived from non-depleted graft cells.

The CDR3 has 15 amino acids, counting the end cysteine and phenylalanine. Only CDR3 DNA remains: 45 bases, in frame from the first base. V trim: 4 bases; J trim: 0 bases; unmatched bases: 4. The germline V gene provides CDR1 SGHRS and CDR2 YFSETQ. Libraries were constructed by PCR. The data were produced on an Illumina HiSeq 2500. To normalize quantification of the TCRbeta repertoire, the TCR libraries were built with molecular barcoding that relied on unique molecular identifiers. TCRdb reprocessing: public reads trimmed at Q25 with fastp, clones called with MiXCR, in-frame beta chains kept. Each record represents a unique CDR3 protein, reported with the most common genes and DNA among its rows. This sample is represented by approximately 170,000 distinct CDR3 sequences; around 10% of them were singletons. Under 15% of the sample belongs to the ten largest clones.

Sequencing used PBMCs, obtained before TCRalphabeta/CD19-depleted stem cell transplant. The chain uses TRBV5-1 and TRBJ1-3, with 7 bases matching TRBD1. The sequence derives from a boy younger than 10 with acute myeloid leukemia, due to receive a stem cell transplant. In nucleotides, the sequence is TGCGCCAGCAGCCTGGGACAGCACTCTGGAAACACCATATATTTT. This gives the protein CASSLGQHSGNTIYF.